This T cell receptor beta chain was captured in a study of blood T cells in healthy people across ages. This CDR3 comprises 15 residues. Germline values: CDR1 SGHDT, CDR2 YYEEEE. V dropped 3 bases and J dropped 4; count of bases not matched to a gene: 7. The total RNA that was extracted per sample amounted to at least 5 micrograms. Through a sample-barcoded 5' primer and a J-beta primer mix, a second PCR was run for roughly 6 to 11 cycles. TCRdb redid the calling of the 5' RACE reads with MiXCR, one entry per CDR3 protein. The profile shows roughly 900,000 distinct CDR3 sequences, roughly 48% of them singletons.

The chain carries TRBV5-6 and TRBJ2-5, with 9 bases fitting TRBD1. The TCR originated in a man aged 25-45 years in good health. The sample consisted of blood. CDR3 bases: TGTGCCAGCAGCTACCTAACAGGGGGCTCAGAGACCCAGTACTTC. This sequence encodes CASSYLTGGSETQYF.